The 11 T cell receptor beta chains below come from one sample, sequenced in a study of shared clonotypes between healthy human individuals. Some clones are missing from TCRdb's copy, which holds only in-frame ones; the method was immunoSEQ multiplex PCR. The sample contains about 2 million clones, roughly 95% of which appear only once. Naive-designated CD8 cells lacked CD45RO, were positively enriched for CCR7, and omitted terminally differentiated effector memory CD45RA+ cells. Sequencing was carried out using naive CD8+ T cells sorted from blood. The receptors come from a man between 18 and 29 years old in good health.

The chain's CDR3 is CASSLNPGTGRFHEQYF. The CDR3 DNA reads TGTGCCAGCAGTTTAAACCCTGGGACAGGGAGGTTCCACGAGCAGTACTTC. The chain is built from TRBV27 and TRBJ2-7; 9 nucleotides line up with TRBD1. The germline gives CDR1 MNHEY, CDR2 SMNVEV (reference sequence). The CDR3 sequence is 17 residues long. The V segment lost 2 bases and the J segment 5 bases; nucleotides outside the gene matches: 13.

The chain employs TRBV27 and TRBJ2-7; D assignment may be TRBD1 or TRBD2 (5 bases each). CDR3 length: 18 amino acids. Trimming cost V 5 bases and J 3 bases, with 26 bases left between them. The germline CDR1 and CDR2 sequences are MNHEY and SMNVEV (reference sequence). In nucleotides, the CDR3 is TGTGCCAGCAGTGCCCTGGGGGTATCCCTCCTATCCCTCTACGAGCAGTACTTC. It codes for CASSALGVSLLSLYEQYF.

A word on this clone: In the same sample, other DNA sequences code for this CDR3. The V and J genes are TRBV9 and TRBJ1-5; possibly TRBD1 for D (6 bases). V lost 0 bases to trimming and J lost 2 bases, with 9 bases between them. This CDR3 has 15 amino acids. CDR1 and CDR2 (germline): SGDLS, YYNGEE. Written as DNA, the CDR3 is TGTGCCAGCAGCGTAGGAGGGGGGGGCAATCAGCCCCAGCATTTT. Protein product: CASSVGGGGNQPQHF.

About this clone: The sample carries other DNA sequences with the same CDR3. The V call is TRBV30, the J call TRBJ1-5; TRBD1 aligns across 9 bases. There are 14 residues in the CDR3. The germline V gene has CDR1 GTSNPN and CDR2 SVGIG (reference sequence). Trimming cost V 0 bases and J 4 bases; bases outside gene matches: 1. The DNA of the CDR3 is TGTGCCTGGAGTGTAGGGACAGGGAATCAGCCCCAGCATTTT. Amino acids: CAWSVGTGNQPQHF.

The genes are TRBV4-1 and TRBJ2-5; no definite D call. Germline V gene sequence: CDR1 MGHRA, CDR2 YSYEKL. The CDR3 is 14 amino acids. Trimming took off 4 bases at V and 0 bases at J, with 9 bases between the two ends. The CDR3 nucleotides read TGCGCCAGCAGCCTCGGGCCAGACCAAGAGACCCAGTACTTC. This translates into CASSLGPDQETQYF.

CDR3 sequence: CASRGGGGAPDTQYF. The CDR3 coding sequence is TGTGCCAGCAGGGGCGGCGGGGGGGCGCCAGATACGCAGTATTTT. The chain links TRBV2 to TRBJ2-3; the match to TRBD2 covers 9 bases. Germline CDR1 SNHLY, CDR2 FYNNEI. This CDR3 comprises 15 residues. With 6 bases clipped from V and 4 bases from J, the junction kept 8 bases outside the gene matches.

The chain recombines TRBV5-4 with TRBJ2-5, with D tentatively TRBD2 (6 bases). Germline values: CDR1 SGHNT, CDR2 YYREEE (reference sequence). Trimming cost V 0 bases and J 5 bases, with 14 bases left between them. This CDR3 spans 15 amino acids. CDR3 DNA: TGTGCCAGCAGCTTGGTTTCGGGGAGGACGGAGACCCAGTACTTC. Amino acid sequence: CASSLVSGRTETQYF.

The gene calls are TRBV7-3 and TRBJ2-1; 11 bases are a match to TRBD2. The CDR3 totals 15 residues. CDR1 is SGHTA and CDR2 is FQGTGA in the germline V gene. With V trimmed by 2 bases and J by 5 bases, 2 bases remained unmatched. The CDR3 region is CASSLVLAGDNEQFF. DNA of the CDR3: TGTGCCAGCAGCTTAGTACTAGCGGGGGACAATGAGCAGTTCTTC.

The chain recombines TRBV28 with TRBJ2-5, with TRBD2 as a possible D gene (6 bases). The J call is uncertain, as TRBJ2-7 better fits the DNA end. CDR3 length: 15 residues. Germline V gene sequence: CDR1 MDHEN, CDR2 SYDVKM. CDR3: CASSQSSGWVYEQYF. DNA for the CDR3: TGTGCCAGCAGTCAATCCAGCGGGTGGGTCTACGAGCAGTACTTC.

The rearrangement joins TRBV18 to TRBJ2-7; 9 bases are shared with TRBD1. With 2 bases clipped from V and 4 bases from J, the junction kept 9 bases outside the gene matches. The length of the CDR3 is 16 residues. Germline CDR1 is KGHSH and CDR2 is LQKENI. The CDR3 coding sequence is TGTGCCAGCTCACCATCTCCGGGACAGGGACTTTACGAGCAGTACTTC. It codes for CASSPSPGQGLYEQYF.

This clone has a handful of counts. Other nucleotide sequences in the sample specify the same CDR3. The rearrangement joins TRBV11-2 to TRBJ2-5; possibly TRBD2 for D (6 bases). Germline V gives CDR1 SGHAT, CDR2 FQNNGV. Deletions cut 3 bases from V and 7 bases from J, with 6 bases between. CDR3 length: 11 residues. Here the CDR3 reads CASSLEGTQYF. In DNA form, the CDR3 reads TGTGCCAGCAGCTTGGAGGGGACCCAGTACTTC.